These T cell receptor beta chains were read from a single sample in a study of post-analysis software for immune sequencing data. TCRdb itself ran the PCR reads through MiXCR, one entry per CDR3 protein. The sample records hundreds of thousands of distinct CDR3 sequences, approximately 60% being singletons. The sample was blood. Receptor source: a girl aged 2 to 10 with multiple sclerosis. CDR3s include the opening cysteine and the closing phenylalanine or tryptophan. The D gene is left open where the match is weak. Clone size is not always given. Where it is, it says once, few, many or a class for expanded clones.

j_gene | v_gene | d_gene | abundance | CDR3aa | CDR3nt
TRBJ2-7 | TRBV7-9 | - | - | CASSSEGEQYF | TGTGCCAGCAGCTCTGAGGGCGAGCAGTACTTC
TRBJ2-3 | TRBV7-6 | TRBD2 | few | CASSVLAGGRDTQYF | TGTGCCAGCAGCGTCCTAGCGGGGGGTAGAGATACGCAGTATTTT
TRBJ2-5 | TRBV7-8 | - | few | CASSPAGVEETQYF | TGTGCCAGCAGCCCTGCTGGGGTGGAGGAGACCCAGTACTTC
TRBJ1-2 | TRBV20-1 | - | - | CSASPLRGSYGYTF | TGCAGTGCTAGCCCTCTAAGGGGGTCCTATGGCTACACCTTC
TRBJ2-1 | TRBV3-1 | TRBD2 | many | CASSPLRGGKNEQFF | TGTGCCAGCAGTCCCTTGCGGGGAGGGAAGAATGAGCAGTTCTTC
TRBJ2-1 | TRBV29-1 | - | - | CSVLLEGIGEQFF | TGCAGCGTTCTGCTTGAGGGGATCGGTGAGCAGTTCTTC
TRBJ2-1 | TRBV29-1 | TRBD2 | few | CSILAGDVNEQFF | TGCAGCATTCTAGCGGGGGACGTCAATGAGCAGTTCTTC
TRBJ2-1 | TRBV7-2 | - | - | CASSNSIRNEQFF | TGTGCCAGCAGCAACTCTATAAGAAATGAGCAGTTCTTC
TRBJ2-1 | TRBV7-8 | - | - | CASGAGLNEQFF | TGTGCCAGCGGGGCGGGATTGAATGAGCAGTTCTTC
TRBJ2-1 | TRBV7-9 | TRBD2 | - | CSSSRTSGRVSSYNEQFF | TGTTCCAGCAGCAGGACTAGCGGGAGGGTTTCGAGTTACAATGAGCAGTTCTTC
TRBJ2-3 | TRBV5-1 | - | - | CASSSGAIPDTQYF | TGCGCCAGCAGCTCAGGGGCTATACCAGATACGCAGTATTTT
TRBJ2-7 | TRBV12-3/TRBV12-4 | TRBD1 | - | CASSLQGAGYEQYF | TGTGCCAGCAGTCTACAGGGGGCCGGCTACGAGCAGTACTTC
TRBJ2-1 | TRBV12-3/TRBV12-4 | TRBD2 | few | CASSPTSGRYNEQFF | TGTGCCAGCAGTCCGACTAGCGGGAGATACAATGAGCAGTTCTTC
TRBJ1-5 | TRBV20-1 | - | few | CSARDRSGHQPQHF | TGCAGTGCTAGAGATCGGTCAGGGCATCAGCCCCAGCATTTT
TRBJ2-3 | TRBV9 | TRBD1 | - | CASSPPDRAIPDTQYF | TGTGCCAGCAGCCCCCCAGACAGGGCTATCCCAGATACGCAGTATTTT
TRBJ1-2 | TRBV9 | - | - | CASSALTANYGYTF | TGTGCCAGCAGCGCACTGACAGCTAACTATGGCTACACCTTC
TRBJ2-4 | TRBV20-1 | - | - | CSARGNPALAKNIQYF | TGCAGTGCTAGAGGGAACCCAGCCTTAGCCAAAAACATTCAGTACTTC
TRBJ2-1 | TRBV15 | - | - | CATSPPEETRTGEQFF | TGTGCCACCAGCCCCCCTGAGGAGACTAGGACAGGTGAGCAGTTCTTC
TRBJ2-5 | TRBV20-1 | - | - | CSADKSGEETQYF | TGCAGTGCGGACAAGAGCGGCGAGGAGACCCAGTACTTC
TRBJ2-7 | TRBV9 | TRBD2 | - | CASSVGAGAYEQYF | TGTGCCAGCAGCGTAGGGGCGGGAGCCTACGAGCAGTACTTC
TRBJ2-1 | TRBV29-1 | - | few | CSVEERQYTNEQFF | TGCAGCGTTGAAGAAAGGCAGTATACCAATGAGCAGTTCTTC
TRBJ1-2 | TRBV20-1 | - | - | CSARAHRTELGGYTF | TGCAGTGCTAGAGCTCACCGGACGGAACTGGGGGGCTACACCTTC
TRBJ2-7 | TRBV20-1 | TRBD2 | once | CSATQPSGITHEQYF | TGCAGTGCTACTCAGCCTAGCGGGATTACGCACGAGCAGTACTTC
TRBJ2-1 | TRBV24-1 | - | few | CATSDAGNEQFF | TGTGCCACCAGTGATGCAGGGAATGAGCAGTTCTTC
TRBJ2-1 | TRBV5-5 | TRBD1 | - | CASSFQGASYNEQFF | TGTGCCAGCAGCTTTCAGGGGGCCTCTTACAATGAGCAGTTCTTC
TRBJ1-1 | TRBV12-3/TRBV12-4 | - | - | CASSSLSAEAFF | TGTGCCAGCAGTTCATTGAGTGCTGAAGCTTTCTTT
TRBJ2-1 | TRBV6-2/TRBV6-3 | TRBD2 | - | CASRRGAGLYNEQFF | TGTGCCAGCAGACGCGGAGCGGGGCTCTACAATGAGCAGTTCTTC